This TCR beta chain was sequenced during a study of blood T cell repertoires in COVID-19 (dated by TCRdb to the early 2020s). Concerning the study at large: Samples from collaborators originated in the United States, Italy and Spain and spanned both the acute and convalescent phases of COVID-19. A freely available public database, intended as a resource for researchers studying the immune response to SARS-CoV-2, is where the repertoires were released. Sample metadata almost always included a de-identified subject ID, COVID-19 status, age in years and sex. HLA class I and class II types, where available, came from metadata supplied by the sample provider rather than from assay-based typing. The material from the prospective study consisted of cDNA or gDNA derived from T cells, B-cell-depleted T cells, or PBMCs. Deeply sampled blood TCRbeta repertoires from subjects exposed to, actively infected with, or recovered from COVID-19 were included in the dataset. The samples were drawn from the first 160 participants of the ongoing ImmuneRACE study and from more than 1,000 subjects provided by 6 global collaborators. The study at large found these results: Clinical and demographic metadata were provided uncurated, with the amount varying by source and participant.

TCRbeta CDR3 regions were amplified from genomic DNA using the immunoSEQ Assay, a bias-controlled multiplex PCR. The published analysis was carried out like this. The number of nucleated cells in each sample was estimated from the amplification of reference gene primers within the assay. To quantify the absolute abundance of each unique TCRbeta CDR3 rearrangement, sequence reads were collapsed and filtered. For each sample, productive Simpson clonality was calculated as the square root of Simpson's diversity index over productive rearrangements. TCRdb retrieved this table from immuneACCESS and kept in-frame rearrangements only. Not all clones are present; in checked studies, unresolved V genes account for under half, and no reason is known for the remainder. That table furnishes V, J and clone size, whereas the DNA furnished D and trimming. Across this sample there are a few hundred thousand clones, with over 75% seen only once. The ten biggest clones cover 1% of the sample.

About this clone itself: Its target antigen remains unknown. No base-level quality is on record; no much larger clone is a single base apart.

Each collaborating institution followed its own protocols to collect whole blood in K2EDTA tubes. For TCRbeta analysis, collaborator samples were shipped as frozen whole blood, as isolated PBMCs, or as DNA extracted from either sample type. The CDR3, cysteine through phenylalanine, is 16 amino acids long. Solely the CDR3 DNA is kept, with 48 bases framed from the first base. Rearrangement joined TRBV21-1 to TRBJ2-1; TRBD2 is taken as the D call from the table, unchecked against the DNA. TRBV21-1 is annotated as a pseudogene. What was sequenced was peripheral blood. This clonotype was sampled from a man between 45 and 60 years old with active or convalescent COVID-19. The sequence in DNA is TGTGCCAGCAGCAAAGAAGAGGGAATGCGTTGCAATGAGCAGTTCTTC. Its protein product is CASSKEEGMRCNEQFF.